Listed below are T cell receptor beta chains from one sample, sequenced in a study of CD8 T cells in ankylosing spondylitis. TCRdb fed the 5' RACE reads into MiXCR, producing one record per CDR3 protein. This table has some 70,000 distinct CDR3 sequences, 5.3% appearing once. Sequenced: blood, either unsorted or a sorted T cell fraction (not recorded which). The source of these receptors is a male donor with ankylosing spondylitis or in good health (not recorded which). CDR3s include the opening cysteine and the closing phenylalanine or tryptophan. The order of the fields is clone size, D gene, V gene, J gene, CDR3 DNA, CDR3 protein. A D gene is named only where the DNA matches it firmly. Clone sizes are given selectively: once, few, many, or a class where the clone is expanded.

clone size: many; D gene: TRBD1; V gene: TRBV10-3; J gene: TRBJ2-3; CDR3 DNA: TGTGCCATCAGTGGCACGGGACAGAACACAGATACGCAGTATTTT; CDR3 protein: CAISGTGQNTDTQYF
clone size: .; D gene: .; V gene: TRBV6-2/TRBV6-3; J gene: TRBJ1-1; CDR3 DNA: TGTGCCAGCAAGGGGAGTATCACTGAAGCTTTCTTT; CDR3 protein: CASKGSITEAFF
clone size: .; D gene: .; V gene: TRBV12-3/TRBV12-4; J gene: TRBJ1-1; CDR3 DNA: TGTACCAGCAGTTTCACGGGGCTGGCTTTCTTT; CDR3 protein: CTSSFTGLAFF
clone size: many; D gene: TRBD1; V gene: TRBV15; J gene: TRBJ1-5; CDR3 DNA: TGTGCCACCAGCAGACGCCGGGACAGTACCTACAATCAGCCCCAGCATTTT; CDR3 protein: CATSRRRDSTYNQPQHF
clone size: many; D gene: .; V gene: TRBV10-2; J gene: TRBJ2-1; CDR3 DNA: TGCGCCAGCGGCGGACAGAGATACAATGAGCAGTTCTTC; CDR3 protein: CASGGQRYNEQFF
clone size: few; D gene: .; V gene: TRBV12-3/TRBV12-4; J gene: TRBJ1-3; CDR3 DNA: TGTGCCTGCTGTTCCGCCGCAGGACGCGGTCTCACCTCTGGAAACACCATATATTTT; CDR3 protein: CACCSAAGRGLTSGNTIYF
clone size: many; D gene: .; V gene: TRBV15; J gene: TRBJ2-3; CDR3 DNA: TGTGCCACCAGCGCCCCCACAGATACGCAGTATTTT; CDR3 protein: CATSAPTDTQYF
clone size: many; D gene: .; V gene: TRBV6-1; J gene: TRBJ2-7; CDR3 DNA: TGTGCCAGCAGTGAAGCGTCCTACGAGCAGTACTTC; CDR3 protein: CASSEASYEQYF
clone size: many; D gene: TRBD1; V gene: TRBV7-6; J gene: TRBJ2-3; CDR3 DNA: TGTGCCAGCAGCTTAGACCGCACAGGGGATGATACGCAGTATTTT; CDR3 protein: CASSLDRTGDDTQYF
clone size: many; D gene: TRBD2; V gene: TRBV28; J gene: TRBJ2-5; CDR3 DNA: TGTGCCAGCAGTTTACCAGGTGGGGGGGGATTGGAGACCCAGTACTTC; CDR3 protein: CASSLPGGGGLETQYF
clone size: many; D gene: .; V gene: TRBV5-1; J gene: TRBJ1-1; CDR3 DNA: TGCGCCAGCAGCTTGGGGACGGACGGACTGAACACTGAAGCTTTCTTT; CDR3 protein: CASSLGTDGLNTEAFF
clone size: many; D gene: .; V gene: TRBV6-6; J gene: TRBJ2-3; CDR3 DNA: TGTGCCAGCAGTCGCCCACCCACAGATACGCAGTATTTT; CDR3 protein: CASSRPPTDTQYF
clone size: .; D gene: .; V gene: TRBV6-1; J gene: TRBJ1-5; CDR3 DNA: TGTGCCAGCAGCCAGGGCCTTGGCAATCAGCCCCAGCATTTT; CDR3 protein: CASSQGLGNQPQHF
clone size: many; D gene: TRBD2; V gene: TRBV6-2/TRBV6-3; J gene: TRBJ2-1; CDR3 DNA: TGTGCCAGCAGTTACCCCGCGGGGGGGAGAGCCTACAATGAGCAGTTCTTC; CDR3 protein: CASSYPAGGRAYNEQFF
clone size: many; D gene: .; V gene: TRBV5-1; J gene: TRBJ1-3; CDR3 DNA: TGCGCCAGCAGCCTGGACGTCGGAAACACCATATATTTT; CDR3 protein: CASSLDVGNTIYF
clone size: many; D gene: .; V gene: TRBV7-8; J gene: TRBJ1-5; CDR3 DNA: TGTGCCAGCAGCACCGAACAGGGACGGCCCCAGCATTTT; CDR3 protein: CASSTEQGRPQHF
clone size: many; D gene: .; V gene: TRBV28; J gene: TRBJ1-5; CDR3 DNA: TGTGCCAGCAGTTTGTCATCGGCGCAGGTGAATCAGCCCCAGCATTTT; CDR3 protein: CASSLSSAQVNQPQHF
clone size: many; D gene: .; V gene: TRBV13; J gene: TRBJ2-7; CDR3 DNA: TGTGCCAGCAGCTTAGTCGGCAGGGGGGGCGAGCAGTACTTC; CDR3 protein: CASSLVGRGGEQYF
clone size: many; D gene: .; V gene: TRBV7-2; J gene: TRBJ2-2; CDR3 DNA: TGTGCCAGCAGCTTAGTAAGGCGGCCGAGCGGGGAGCTGTTTTTT; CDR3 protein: CASSLVRRPSGELFF
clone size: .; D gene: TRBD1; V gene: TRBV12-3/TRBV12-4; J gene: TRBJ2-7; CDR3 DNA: TGTGCCAGCAGCCCCGGGACAGCATCCCACGAGCAGTACTTC; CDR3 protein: CASSPGTASHEQYF
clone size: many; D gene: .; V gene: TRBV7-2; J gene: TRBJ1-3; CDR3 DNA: TGTGCCAGCAGCGTCTCTGGAAACACCATATATTTT; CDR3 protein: CASSVSGNTIYF
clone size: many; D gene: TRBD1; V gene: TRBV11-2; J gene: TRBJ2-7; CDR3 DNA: TGTGCCAGCAGTCTCGGGACAGGGGTCCACGAGCAGTACTTC; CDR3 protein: CASSLGTGVHEQYF
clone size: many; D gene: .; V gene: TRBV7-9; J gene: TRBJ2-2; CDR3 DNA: TGTGCCAGCAGCTTAGACCGGACATCCTACACCGGGGAGCTGTTTTTT; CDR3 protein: CASSLDRTSYTGELFF
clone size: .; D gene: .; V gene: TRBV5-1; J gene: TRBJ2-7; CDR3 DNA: TGCGCCAGCAGCCAGGCGGGGACGCTATACGAGCAGTACTTC; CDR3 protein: CASSQAGTLYEQYF
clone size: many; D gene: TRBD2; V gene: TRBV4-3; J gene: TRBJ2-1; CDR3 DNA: TGCGCCAGCAGCCAAGATCTAGCGGGGGGATCCGTTGAGCAGTTCTTC; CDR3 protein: CASSQDLAGGSVEQFF
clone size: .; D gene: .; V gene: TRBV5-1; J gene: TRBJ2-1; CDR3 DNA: TGCGCCAGCAGCTTGGTGGTGGACCAGGGGGAGCAGTTCTTC; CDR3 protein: CASSLVVDQGEQFF
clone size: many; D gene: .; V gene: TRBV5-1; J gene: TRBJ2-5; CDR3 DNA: TGCGCCAGCAGCTTGGAGTACCAAGAGACCCAGTACTTC; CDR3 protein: CASSLEYQETQYF
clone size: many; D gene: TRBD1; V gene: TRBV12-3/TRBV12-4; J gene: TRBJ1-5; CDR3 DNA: TGTGCCAGCAGTTTGACAGGGATGAATCAGCCCCAGCATTTT; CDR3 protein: CASSLTGMNQPQHF
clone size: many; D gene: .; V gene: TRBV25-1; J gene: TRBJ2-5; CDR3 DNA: TGTGCCAGCAGCATGAGGGCGGGGGAGACCCAGTACTTC; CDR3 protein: CASSMRAGETQYF
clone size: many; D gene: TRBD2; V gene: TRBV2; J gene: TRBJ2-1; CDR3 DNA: TGTGCCAGCAGTCGACTAGCGGGGGAGATCGACAATGAGCAGTTCTTC; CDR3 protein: CASSRLAGEIDNEQFF
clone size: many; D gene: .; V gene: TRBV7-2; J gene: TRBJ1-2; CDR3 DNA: TGTGCCAGCAGCTTAGACGGCCCCTATGGCTACACCTTC; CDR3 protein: CASSLDGPYGYTF
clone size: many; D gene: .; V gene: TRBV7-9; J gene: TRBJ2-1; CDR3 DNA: TGTGCCAGCCGAAATTGGAGCTCCTACAATGAGCAGTTCTTC; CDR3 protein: CASRNWSSYNEQFF
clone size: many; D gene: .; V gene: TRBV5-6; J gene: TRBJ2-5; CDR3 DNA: TGTGCCAGCAGCTTGGAGGCCACAGCCCAAGAGACCCAGTACTTC; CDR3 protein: CASSLEATAQETQYF
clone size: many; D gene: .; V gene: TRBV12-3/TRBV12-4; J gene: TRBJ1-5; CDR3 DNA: TGTGCCAGCAGTTCCAGCGGCAATCAGCCCCAGCATTTT; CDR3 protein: CASSSSGNQPQHF
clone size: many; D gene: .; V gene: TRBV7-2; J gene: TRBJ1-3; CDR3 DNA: TGTGCCAGCAGCCAGAGACAGGCTGGAAACACCATATATTTT; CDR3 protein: CASSQRQAGNTIYF
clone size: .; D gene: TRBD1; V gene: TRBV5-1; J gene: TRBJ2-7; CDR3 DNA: TGCGCCAGCAGCCCGGGCAGGGGGAGAACCTACGAGCAGTACTTC; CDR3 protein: CASSPGRGRTYEQYF
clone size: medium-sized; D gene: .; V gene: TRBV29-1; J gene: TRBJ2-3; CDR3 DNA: TGCAGCGTCGACGGACCCCGTGGCACAGATACGCAGTATTTT; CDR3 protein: CSVDGPRGTDTQYF
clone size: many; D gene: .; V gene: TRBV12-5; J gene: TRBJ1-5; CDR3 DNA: TGTGCTAGTGGTTTGGTACGACCGCAGAAAGTGAATCAGCCCCAGCATTTT; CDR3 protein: CASGLVRPQKVNQPQHF
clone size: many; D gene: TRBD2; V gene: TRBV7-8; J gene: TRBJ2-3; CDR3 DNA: TGTGCCAGCAGCTTAGGACTAGCGGGGGGGTATCGCACAGATACGCAGTATTTT; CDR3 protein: CASSLGLAGGYRTDTQYF
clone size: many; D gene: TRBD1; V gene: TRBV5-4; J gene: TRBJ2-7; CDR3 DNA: TGTGCCAGCAGCTCCAAAAAGGGACAGGCTGTCTACGAGCAGTACTTC; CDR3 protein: CASSSKKGQAVYEQYF
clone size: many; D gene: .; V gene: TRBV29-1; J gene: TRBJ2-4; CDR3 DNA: TGCAGCGTTGAAGAACACGGCAAAAACATTCAGTACTTC; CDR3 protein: CSVEEHGKNIQYF
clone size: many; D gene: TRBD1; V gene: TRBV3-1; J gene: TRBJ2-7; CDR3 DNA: TGTGCCAGCAGCCAAGAAGGGAGAGGGGGCTTCTCCTACGAGCAGTACTTC; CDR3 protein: CASSQEGRGGFSYEQYF
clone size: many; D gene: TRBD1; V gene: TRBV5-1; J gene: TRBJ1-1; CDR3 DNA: TGCGCCAGCAGCCCCCGACAGGGGGCGAACACTGAAGCTTTCTTT; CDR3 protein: CASSPRQGANTEAFF
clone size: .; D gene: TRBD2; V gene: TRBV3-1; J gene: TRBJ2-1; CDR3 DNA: TGTGCCAGCACCCCTGGACTAGCGGGCGACAATGAGCAGTTCTTC; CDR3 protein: CASTPGLAGDNEQFF
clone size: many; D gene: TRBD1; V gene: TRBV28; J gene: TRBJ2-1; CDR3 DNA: TGTGCCAGCCTCAGTTCCCCGGACAGGAACTACAATGAGCAGTTCTTC; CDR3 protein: CASLSSPDRNYNEQFF
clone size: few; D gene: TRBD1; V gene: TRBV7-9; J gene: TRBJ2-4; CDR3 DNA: TGTGCCAGCAGCCCAACCACAGGGGGAGAGGTCAAAAACATTCAGTACTTC; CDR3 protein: CASSPTTGGEVKNIQYF
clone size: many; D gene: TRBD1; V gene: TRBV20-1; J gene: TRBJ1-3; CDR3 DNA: TGCAGTGCTCCGGATACAGGGGGCTCTGGAAACACCATATATTTT; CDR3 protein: CSAPDTGGSGNTIYF
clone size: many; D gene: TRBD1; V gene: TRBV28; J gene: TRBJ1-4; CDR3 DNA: TGTGCCAGCAGTTTCCCGACAGGGGGAGATGAAAAACTGTTTTTT; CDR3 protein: CASSFPTGGDEKLFF